A single T cell receptor beta chain is shown here with its context. Its antigen remains unknown. The CDR3 contains 11 residues. With 5 bases removed from V and 11 bases from J, the gap between germline ends came to 12 bases. This sample was included in a study of T cells in localized non-small cell lung cancer. The study, taken as a whole, reports: A denser population of T cells in blood accompanied longer overall survival.

Method: immunoSEQ multiplex PCR; TCRdb's copy keeps in-frame clones and lacks some. The data show around 2,500 clones, roughly 30% seen once. The chain joins TRBV6-7 to TRBJ1-1; D is uncertain. TRBV6-7 is identified as an open reading frame with a role that is uncertain. The sequence was obtained from a female donor of 60 years or more with stage II lung adenocarcinoma. The sequences come from lung tumor tissue, collected before any cancer treatment. Here the CDR3 reads CASSLLNSAFF. DNA for the CDR3: TGTGCCAGCAGTCTCTTAAATTCGGCTTTCTTT.